A selection of T cell receptor beta chains follows, all from one sample in a study of blood T cell repertoires in COVID-19. Clones were read by immunoSEQ multiplex PCR, and TCRdb kept only the in-frame ones, dropping some. The table has some 160,000 clones, about 85% seen once; the top ten hold around 8%. Sequencing was done on a sample of peripheral blood. The origin of the receptors is a woman of 80 years or more with COVID-19, enrolled during active disease. Each CDR3 is given with its conserved first and last residue. The size of a clone is reported for some rows only, either as once, few or many, or as a class for expanded clones.

J gene | clone size | V gene | CDR3 protein
TRBJ2-7 | . | TRBV15 | CATSSGGLANEQYF
TRBJ2-7 | . | TRBV20-1 | CSASDGAQGQFYEQYF
TRBJ2-4 | . | TRBV9 | CASSVGDWGPTKNIQYF
TRBJ2-5 | . | TRBV3-1/TRBV3-2 | CASSRGASQETQYF
TRBJ2-3 | . | TRBV7-2 | CASSLALGRTDTQYF
TRBJ1-2 | . | TRBV5-5 | CASSSQDRGRNFPNYGYTF
TRBJ1-2 | . | TRBV11-2 | CASSTGNYGYTF
TRBJ2-3 | . | TRBV11-2 | CASSLFTDTQYF
TRBJ2-1 | once | TRBV3-1/TRBV3-2 | CASSQPLTSGTNNEQFF
TRBJ2-5 | . | TRBV7-3 | CASSLNREETQYF
TRBJ1-2 | . | TRBV6-5 | CASRAVTGGYGYTF
TRBJ1-5 | . | TRBV18 | CASSFAGEDQPQHF
TRBJ1-1 | . | TRBV5-1 | CASSLLGLTNTEAFF
TRBJ1-5 | . | TRBV18 | CASSPPGQGAGQPQHF
TRBJ2-7 | . | TRBV7-9 | CASSLRLAGGVTYEQYF
TRBJ1-1 | . | TRBV6-5 | CASSYGPDRNTEAFF
TRBJ1-5 | few | TRBV19 | CASSPWADSNQPQHF
TRBJ2-7 | . | TRBV5-1 | CASSWESGTGDLYEQYF
TRBJ2-2 | . | TRBV7-8 | CASSPRLAVPNTGELFF
TRBJ2-1 | . | TRBV28 | CASSLEGEQFF
TRBJ2-3 | once | TRBV5-1 | CASSLSQRGEADTQYF
TRBJ2-1 | few | TRBV2 | CASSELAGGYNEQFF
TRBJ2-1 | . | TRBV19 | CASSIGAGGFYNEQFF
TRBJ2-2 | . | TRBV3-1/TRBV3-2 | CASSQPRTSSPDGELFF
TRBJ2-1 | once | TRBV6-5 | CASRSGTVNEQFF
TRBJ2-1 | . | TRBV18 | CASQAWTSPKNEQFF
TRBJ1-1 | . | TRBV2 | CASGDRVAHTEAFF
TRBJ1-4 | . | TRBV3-1/TRBV3-2 | CASSQIRSTTNEKLFF
TRBJ2-1 | . | TRBV5-4 | CASSFGTNAYNEQFF
TRBJ2-7 | once | TRBV5-1 | CASSLAGAGAYEQYF
TRBJ2-2 | . | TRBV5-5 | CASGYHGTGLSGELFF
TRBJ1-1 | . | TRBV6-5 | CASRPGGYRGEAFF
TRBJ1-2 | . | TRBV3-1/TRBV3-2 | CASRRQGRGYTF
TRBJ2-3 | . | TRBV5-8 | CASSPGKTSGVPDTQYF
TRBJ1-6 | . | TRBV7-4 | CASNVLGGLGSSYNSPLHF
TRBJ2-7 | once | TRBV5-1 | CASSPQGLLYEQYF
TRBJ1-2 | once | TRBV7-5 | CVRSFIPGTGENYGYTF
TRBJ2-7 | . | TRBV20-1 | CSASPRQGAIEQYF
TRBJ1-3 | . | TRBV2 | CASKVARATSGNTIYF
TRBJ1-2 | few | TRBV2 | CASMAGEEGYTF
TRBJ2-5 | . | TRBV5-5 | CASSPGQYQETQYF
TRBJ1-1 | . | TRBV4-2 | CASSQDPGTGPTPAEAFF
TRBJ2-1 | . | TRBV9 | CASTLYAGGEQFF
TRBJ2-7 | few | TRBV5-4 | CASGGSTSDEQYF
TRBJ1-5 | . | TRBV2 | CASSGRLEGQPQHF
TRBJ1-2 | . | TRBV10-3 | CAISRQADGYTF
TRBJ2-3 | once | TRBV7-3 | CASSHQAGGTADTQYF